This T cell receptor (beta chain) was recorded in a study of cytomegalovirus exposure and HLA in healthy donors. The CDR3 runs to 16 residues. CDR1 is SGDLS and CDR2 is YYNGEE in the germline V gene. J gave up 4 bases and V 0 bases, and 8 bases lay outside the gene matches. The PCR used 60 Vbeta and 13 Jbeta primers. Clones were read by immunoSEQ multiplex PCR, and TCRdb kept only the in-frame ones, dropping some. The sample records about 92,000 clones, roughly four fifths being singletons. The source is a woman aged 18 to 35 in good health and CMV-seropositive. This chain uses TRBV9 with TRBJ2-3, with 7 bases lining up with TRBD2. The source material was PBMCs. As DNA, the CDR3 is TGTGCCAGCAGCGTAGTTGGCCTAGCGGACCCAGATACGCAGTATTTT. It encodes CASSVVGLADPDTQYF.